This T cell receptor beta chain derives from a study of control samples from healthy donors and cancer patients. The V and J ends lost 3 bases and 2 bases respectively, with 10 bases between them. The length of the CDR3 is 14 residues. Looked up from germline, CDR1 is KGHSH and CDR2 is LQKENI. Measured with immunoSEQ multiplex PCR; TCRdb has only the in-frame clones, and not every one. The sample holds fewer than 500,000 clones, more than 80% seen once. The sample taken for sequencing was PBMCs. This TCR was recovered from a man aged 35-49 years with head and neck cancer. J is TRBJ1-1 and V is TRBV18; D gene uncertain. The CDR3 is CASSPPTPNTEAFF. The CDR3 DNA reads TGTGCCAGCTCACCTCCTACCCCCAACACTGAAGCTTTCTTT.